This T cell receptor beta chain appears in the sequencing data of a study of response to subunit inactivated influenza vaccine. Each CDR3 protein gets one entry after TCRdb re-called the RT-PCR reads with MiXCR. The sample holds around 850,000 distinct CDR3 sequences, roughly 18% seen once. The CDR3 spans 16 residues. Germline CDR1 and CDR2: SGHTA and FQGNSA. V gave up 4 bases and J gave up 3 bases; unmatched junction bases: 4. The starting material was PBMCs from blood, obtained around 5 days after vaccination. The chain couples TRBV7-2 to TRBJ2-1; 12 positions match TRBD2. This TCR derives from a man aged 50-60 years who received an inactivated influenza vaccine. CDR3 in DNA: TGTGCCAGCAGCTACTCGACTAGCGGGGGCTACAATGAGCAGTTCTTC. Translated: CASSYSTSGGYNEQFF. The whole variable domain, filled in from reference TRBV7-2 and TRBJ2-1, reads GAGVSQSPSNKVTEKGKDVELRCDPISGHTALYWYRQSLGQGLEFLIYFQGNSAPDKSGLPSDRFSAERTGGSVSTLTIQRTQQEDSAVYLCASSYSTSGGYNEQFFGPGTRLTVL.